In this sample, the clone carrying this TCR beta chain turned up many times. Researchers barred patients who had uncontrolled infection, other autoimmune disease, pregnancy or lactation. What was amplified from RNA transcripts were TCR beta CDR3 regions. The HTBI primer set drove a first-round RT-PCR of the TCR CDR3. TCRdb used MiXCR to reprocess the multiplex PCR reads, holding one entry per CDR3 protein. The sample lists approximately 210,000 distinct CDR3 sequences, more than 15% occurring once. These data come from a study of T cells in Graves' hyperthyroidism and ophthalmopathy. CDR3 size: 16 residues. Germline-derived CDR1 and CDR2 are SGHRS and YFSETQ. Trimming cost V 0 bases and J 0 bases, with 11 bases left between them.

The sequenced sample consisted of blood. The receptor was derived from a man in his fifties with Graves' hyperthyroidism. The V gene is TRBV5-1, the J gene TRBJ2-3; the D gene could be TRBD1 or TRBD2 (5 bases each). CDR3 residues: CASSLGDRDSTDTQYF. In DNA, the CDR3 is TGCGCCAGCAGCTTGGGGGATAGGGACAGCACAGATACGCAGTATTTT.